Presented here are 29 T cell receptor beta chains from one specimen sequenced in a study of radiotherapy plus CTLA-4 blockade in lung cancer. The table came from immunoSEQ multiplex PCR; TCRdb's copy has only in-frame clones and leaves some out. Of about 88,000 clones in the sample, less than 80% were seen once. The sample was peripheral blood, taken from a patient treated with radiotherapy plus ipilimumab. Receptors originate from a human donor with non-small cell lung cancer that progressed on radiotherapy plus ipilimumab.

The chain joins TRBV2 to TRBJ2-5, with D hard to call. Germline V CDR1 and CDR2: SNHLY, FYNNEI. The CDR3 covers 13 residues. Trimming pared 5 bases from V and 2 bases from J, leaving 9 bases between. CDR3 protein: CASSRSRQETQYF. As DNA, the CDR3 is TGTGCCAGCAGTCGATCTAGACAAGAGACCCAGTACTTC.

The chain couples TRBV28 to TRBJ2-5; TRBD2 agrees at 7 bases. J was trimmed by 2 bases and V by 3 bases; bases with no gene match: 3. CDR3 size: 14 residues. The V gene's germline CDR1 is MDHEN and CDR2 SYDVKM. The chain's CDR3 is CASSFFGGQETQYF. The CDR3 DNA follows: TGTGCCAGCAGTTTTTTCGGGGGGCAAGAGACCCAGTACTTC.

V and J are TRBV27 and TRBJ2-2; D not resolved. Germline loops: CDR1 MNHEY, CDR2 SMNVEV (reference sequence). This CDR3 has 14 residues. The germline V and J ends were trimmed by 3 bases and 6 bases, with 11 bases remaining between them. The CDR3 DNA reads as TGTGCCAGCAGTTTCCATCGAGGTGCCGGGGAGCTGTTTTTT. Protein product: CASSFHRGAGELFF.

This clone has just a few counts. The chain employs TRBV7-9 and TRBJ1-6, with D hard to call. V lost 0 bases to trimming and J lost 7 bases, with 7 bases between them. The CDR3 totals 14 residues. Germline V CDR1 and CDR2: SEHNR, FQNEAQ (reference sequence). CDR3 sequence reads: CASSLAGRNSPLHF. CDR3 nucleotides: TGTGCCAGCAGCTTAGCCGGAAGGAATTCACCCCTCCACTTT.

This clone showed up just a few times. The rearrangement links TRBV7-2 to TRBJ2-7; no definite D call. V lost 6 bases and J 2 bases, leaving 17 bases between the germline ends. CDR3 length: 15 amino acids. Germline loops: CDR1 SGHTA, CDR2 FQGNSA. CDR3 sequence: CASSLSMGSPYEQYF. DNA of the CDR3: TGTGCCAGCAGTTTATCGATGGGCAGTCCCTACGAGCAGTACTTC. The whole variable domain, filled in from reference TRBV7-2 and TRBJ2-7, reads GAGVSQSPSNKVTEKGKDVELRCDPISGHTALYWYRQSLGQGLEFLIYFQGNSAPDKSGLPSDRFSAERTGGSVSTLTIQRTQQEDSAVYLCASSLSMGSPYEQYFGPGTRLTVT.

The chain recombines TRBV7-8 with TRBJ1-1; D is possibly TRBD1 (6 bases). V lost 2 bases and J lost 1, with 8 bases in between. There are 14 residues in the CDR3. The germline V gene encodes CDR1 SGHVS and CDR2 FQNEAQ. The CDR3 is CASSLRGANTEAFF. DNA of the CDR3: TGTGCCAGCAGCTTAAGGGGGGCGAACACTGAAGCTTTCTTT.

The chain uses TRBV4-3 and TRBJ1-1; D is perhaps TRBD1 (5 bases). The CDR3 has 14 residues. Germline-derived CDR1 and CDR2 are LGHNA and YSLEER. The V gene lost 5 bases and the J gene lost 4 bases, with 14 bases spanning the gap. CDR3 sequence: CASSATQGGTEAFF. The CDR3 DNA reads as TGCGCCAGCAGCGCTACTCAGGGTGGCACTGAAGCTTTCTTT.

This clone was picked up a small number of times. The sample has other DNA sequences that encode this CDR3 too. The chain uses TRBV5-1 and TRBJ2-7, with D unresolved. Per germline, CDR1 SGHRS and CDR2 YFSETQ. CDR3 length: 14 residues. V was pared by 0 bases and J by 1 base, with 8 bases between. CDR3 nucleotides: TGCGCCAGCAGCTTGGCAGGCCCTTCCTACGAGCAGTACTTC. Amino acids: CASSLAGPSYEQYF. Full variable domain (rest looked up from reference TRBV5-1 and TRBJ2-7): KAGVTQTPRYLIKTRGQQVTLSCSPISGHRSVSWYQQTPGQGLQFLFEYFSETQRNKGNFPGRFSGRQFSNSRSEMNVSTLELGDSALYLCASSLAGPSYEQYFGPGTRLTVT.

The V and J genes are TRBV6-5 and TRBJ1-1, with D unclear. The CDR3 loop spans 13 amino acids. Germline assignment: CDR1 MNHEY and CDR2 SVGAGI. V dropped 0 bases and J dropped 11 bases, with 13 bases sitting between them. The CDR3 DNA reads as TGTGCCAGCAGTTACTCGAAGGTCGGAGGGGCTTTCTTT. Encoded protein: CASSYSKVGGAFF.

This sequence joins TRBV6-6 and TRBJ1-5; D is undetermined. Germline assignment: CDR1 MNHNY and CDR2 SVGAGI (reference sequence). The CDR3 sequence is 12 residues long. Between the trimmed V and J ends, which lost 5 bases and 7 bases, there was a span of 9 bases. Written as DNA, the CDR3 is TGTGCCAGCAGTCCATCGAACCAGCCCCAGCATTTT. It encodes CASSPSNQPQHF.

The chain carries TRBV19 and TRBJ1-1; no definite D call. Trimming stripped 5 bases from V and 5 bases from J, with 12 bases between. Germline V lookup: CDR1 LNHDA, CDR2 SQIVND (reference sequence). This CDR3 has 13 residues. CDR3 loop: CASSLGWKTEAFF. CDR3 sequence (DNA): TGTGCCAGTAGTCTGGGGTGGAAGACTGAAGCTTTCTTT.

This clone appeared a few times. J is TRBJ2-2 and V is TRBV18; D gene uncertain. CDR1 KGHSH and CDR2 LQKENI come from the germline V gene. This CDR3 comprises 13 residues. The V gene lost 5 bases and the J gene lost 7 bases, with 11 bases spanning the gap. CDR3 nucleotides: TGTGCCAGCTCAGAACAGAGGAACGGGGAGCTGTTTTTT. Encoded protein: CASSEQRNGELFF.

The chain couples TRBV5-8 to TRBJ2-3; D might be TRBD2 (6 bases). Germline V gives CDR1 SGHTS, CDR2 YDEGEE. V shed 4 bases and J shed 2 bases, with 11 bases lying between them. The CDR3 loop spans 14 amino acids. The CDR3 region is CASSKRALTDTQYF. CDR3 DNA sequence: TGTGCCAGCAGCAAGCGGGCCCTCACAGATACGCAGTATTTT.

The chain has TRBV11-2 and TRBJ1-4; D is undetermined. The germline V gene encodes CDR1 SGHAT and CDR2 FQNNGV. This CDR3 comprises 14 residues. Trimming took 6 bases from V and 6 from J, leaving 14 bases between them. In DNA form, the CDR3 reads TGTGCCAGCAGAGAGGTTCTCTCGGATGAAAAACTGTTTTTT. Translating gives CASREVLSDEKLFF.

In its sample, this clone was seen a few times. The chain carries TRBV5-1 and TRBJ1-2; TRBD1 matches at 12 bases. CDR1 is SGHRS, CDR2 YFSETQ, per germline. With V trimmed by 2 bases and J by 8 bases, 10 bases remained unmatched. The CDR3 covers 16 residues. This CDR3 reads CASSLTPGQGAEGYTF. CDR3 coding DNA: TGCGCCAGCAGCTTAACACCGGGACAGGGGGCAGAGGGCTACACCTTC.

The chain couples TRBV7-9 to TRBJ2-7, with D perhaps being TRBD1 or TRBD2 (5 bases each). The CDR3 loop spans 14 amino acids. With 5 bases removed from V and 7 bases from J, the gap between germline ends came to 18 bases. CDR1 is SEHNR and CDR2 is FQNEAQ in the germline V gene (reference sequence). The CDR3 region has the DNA TGTGCCAGCAGCCCCAGGGTTCCCGAGGGGGAGCAGTACTTC. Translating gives CASSPRVPEGEQYF. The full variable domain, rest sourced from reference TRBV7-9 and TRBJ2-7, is DTGVSQNPRHKITKRGQNVTFRCDPISEHNRLYWYRQTLGQGPEFLTYFQNEAQLEKSRLLSDRFSAERPKGSFSTLEIQRTEQGDSAMYLCASSPRVPEGEQYFGPGTRLTVT.

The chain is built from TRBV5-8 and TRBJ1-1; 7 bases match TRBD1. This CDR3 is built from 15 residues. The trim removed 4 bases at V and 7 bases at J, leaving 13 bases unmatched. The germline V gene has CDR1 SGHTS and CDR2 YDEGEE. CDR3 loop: CASSLLGTANFEAFF. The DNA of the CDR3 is TGTGCCAGCAGCCTCCTCGGGACAGCCAACTTTGAAGCTTTCTTT.

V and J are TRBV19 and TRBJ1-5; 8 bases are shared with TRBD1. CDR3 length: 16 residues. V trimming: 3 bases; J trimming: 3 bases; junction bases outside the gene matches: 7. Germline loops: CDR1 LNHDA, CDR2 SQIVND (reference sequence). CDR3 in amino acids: CASSIRGRGANQPQHF. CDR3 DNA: TGTGCCAGTAGTATCAGGGGGCGAGGTGCCAATCAGCCCCAGCATTTT.

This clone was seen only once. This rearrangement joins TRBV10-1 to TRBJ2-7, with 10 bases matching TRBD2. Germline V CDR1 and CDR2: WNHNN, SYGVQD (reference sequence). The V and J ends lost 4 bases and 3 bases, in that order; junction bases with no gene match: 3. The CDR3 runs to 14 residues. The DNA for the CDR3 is TGCGCCAGCAGTGCATCTAGCGGGAGCTACGAGCAGTACTTC. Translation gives CASSASSGSYEQYF.

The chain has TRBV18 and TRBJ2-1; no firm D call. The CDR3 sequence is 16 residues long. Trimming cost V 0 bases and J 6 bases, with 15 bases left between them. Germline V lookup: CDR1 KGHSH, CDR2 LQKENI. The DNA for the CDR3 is TGTGCCAGCTCACCACCCGAGCGTTTCACATTCAATGAGCAGTTCTTC. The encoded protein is CASSPPERFTFNEQFF.

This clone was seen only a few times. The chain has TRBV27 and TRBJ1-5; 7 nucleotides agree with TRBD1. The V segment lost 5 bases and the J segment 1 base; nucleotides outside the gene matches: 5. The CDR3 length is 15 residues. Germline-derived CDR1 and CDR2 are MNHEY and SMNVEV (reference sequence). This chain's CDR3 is CASSPRGGSNQPQHF. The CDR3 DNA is TGTGCCAGCAGTCCCCGAGGGGGCAGCAATCAGCCCCAGCATTTT.

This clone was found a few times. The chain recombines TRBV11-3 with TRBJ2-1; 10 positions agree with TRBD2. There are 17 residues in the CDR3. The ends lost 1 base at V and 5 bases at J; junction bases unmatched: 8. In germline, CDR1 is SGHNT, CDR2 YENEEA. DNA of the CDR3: TGTGCCAGCAGCTTAGTTGGAGGACTAGCGGCTAACAATGAGCAGTTCTTC. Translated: CASSLVGGLAANNEQFF.

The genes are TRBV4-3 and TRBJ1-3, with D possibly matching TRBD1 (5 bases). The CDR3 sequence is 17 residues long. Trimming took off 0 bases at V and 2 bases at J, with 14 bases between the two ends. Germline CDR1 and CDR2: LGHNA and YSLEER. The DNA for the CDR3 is TGCGCCAGCAGCCAAGAAGCCCGAGGGGCAGCTGGAAACACCATATATTTT. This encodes CASSQEARGAAGNTIYF.

The DNA for the CDR3 is TGTGCCAGCTGCCAAGGGGTGTGGGAGCCCCAGCATTTT. Translating it yields CASCQGVWEPQHF. The chain combines TRBV2 with TRBJ1-5; TRBD1 is a possible D gene (5 bases). The CDR3 consists of 13 residues. The V gene lost 8 bases and the J gene lost 8 bases, with 16 bases spanning the gap. Germline loops: CDR1 SNHLY, CDR2 FYNNEI.

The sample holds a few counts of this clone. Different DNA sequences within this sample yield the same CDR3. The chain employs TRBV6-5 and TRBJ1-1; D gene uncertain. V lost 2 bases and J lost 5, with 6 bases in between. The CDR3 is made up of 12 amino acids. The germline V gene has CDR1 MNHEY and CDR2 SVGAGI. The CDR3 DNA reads TGTGCCAGCAGTTACGGAGGTACTGAAGCTTTCTTT. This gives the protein CASSYGGTEAFF.

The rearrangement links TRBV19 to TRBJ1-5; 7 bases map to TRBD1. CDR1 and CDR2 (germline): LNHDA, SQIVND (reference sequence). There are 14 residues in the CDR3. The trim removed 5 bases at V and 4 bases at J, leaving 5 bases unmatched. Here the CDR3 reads CASSPGQVNQPQHF. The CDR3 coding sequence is TGTGCCAGTAGTCCCGGACAGGTAAATCAGCCCCAGCATTTT.

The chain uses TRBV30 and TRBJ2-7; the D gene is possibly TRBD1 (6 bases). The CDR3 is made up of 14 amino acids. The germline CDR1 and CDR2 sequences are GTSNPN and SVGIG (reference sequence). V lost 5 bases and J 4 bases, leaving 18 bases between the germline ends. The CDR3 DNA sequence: TGTGCCTGGGGGGGCCTTGGGGTTGGATACGAGCAGTACTTC. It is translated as CAWGGLGVGYEQYF.

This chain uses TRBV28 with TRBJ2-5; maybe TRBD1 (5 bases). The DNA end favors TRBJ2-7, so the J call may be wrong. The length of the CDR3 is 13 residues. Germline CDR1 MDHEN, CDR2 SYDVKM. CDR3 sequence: CASSLGQSYEQYF. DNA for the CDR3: TGTGCCAGCAGTTTGGGGCAGAGCTACGAGCAGTACTTC.

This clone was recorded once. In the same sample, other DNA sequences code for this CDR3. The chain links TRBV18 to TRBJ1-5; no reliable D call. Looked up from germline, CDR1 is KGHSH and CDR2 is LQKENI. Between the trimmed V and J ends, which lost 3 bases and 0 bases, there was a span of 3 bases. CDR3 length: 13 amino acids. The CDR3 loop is CASSPSSNQPQHF. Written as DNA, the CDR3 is TGTGCCAGCTCACCTTCTAGCAATCAGCCCCAGCATTTT.